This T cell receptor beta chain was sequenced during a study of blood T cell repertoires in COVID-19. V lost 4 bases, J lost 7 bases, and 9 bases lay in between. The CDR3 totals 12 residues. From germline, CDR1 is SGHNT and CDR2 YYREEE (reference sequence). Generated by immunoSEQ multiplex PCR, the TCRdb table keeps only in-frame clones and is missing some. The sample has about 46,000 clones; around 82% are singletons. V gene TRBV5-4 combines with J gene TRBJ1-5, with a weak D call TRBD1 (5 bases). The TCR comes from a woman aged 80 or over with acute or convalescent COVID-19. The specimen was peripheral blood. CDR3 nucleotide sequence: TGTGCCAGCAGCGCCGGGGGACAGCCCCAGCATTTT. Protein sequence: CASSAGGQPQHF.